The rows below give T cell receptor beta chains drawn from one sample of a study of cytomegalovirus exposure and HLA in healthy donors. The table came from immunoSEQ multiplex PCR; TCRdb's copy has only in-frame clones and leaves some out. This repertoire shows fewer than 200,000 clones, about 79% found once; its top ten account for about 0.69%. The sample consisted of PBMCs. These receptors all stem from a female donor in good health and CMV-seronegative. The CDR3 runs from the conserved cysteine through the conserved F or W. Fields, in order: clone size, D gene, J gene, V gene, CDR3 DNA, CDR3 protein. The D gene is left open where the match is weak. Some rows mark clone size as missing; the rest say once, few, many or name a class of expanded clone.

clone size: .; D gene: .; J gene: TRBJ1-1; V gene: TRBV5-6; CDR3 DNA: TGTGCCAGCAGCCCGCCAGGACACATGAACACTGAAGCTTTCTTT; CDR3 protein: CASSPPGHMNTEAFF
clone size: .; D gene: TRBD2; J gene: TRBJ2-3; V gene: TRBV7-9; CDR3 DNA: TGTGCCAGCAGCCTCGGACTAGCGGGAGTGGACAGCCTCGCAGATACGCAGTATTTT; CDR3 protein: CASSLGLAGVDSLADTQYF
clone size: .; D gene: .; J gene: TRBJ1-5; V gene: TRBV15; CDR3 DNA: TGTGCCACCAGCAGAGATCCGGGGGAGCCCCAGCATTTT; CDR3 protein: CATSRDPGEPQHF
clone size: .; D gene: TRBD2; J gene: TRBJ2-7; V gene: TRBV7-3; CDR3 DNA: TGTGCCAGCAGCTTGGCGGGAGGCCTCTCCTACGAGCAGTACTTC; CDR3 protein: CASSLAGGLSYEQYF
clone size: .; D gene: .; J gene: TRBJ1-1; V gene: TRBV18; CDR3 DNA: TGTGCCAGCTCCCAGGGACAGAACACTGAAGCTTTCTTT; CDR3 protein: CASSQGQNTEAFF
clone size: .; D gene: TRBD2; J gene: TRBJ2-3; V gene: TRBV6-1; CDR3 DNA: TGTGCCAGCACTAGCGGGGGGGCCGGGGGAGATACGCAGTATTTT; CDR3 protein: CASTSGGAGGDTQYF
clone size: .; D gene: TRBD1; J gene: TRBJ1-6; V gene: TRBV19; CDR3 DNA: TGTGCCAGTAGTATCGAGACAGGGGCGAATAATTCACCCCTCCACTTT; CDR3 protein: CASSIETGANNSPLHF
clone size: .; D gene: TRBD2; J gene: TRBJ2-1; V gene: TRBV27; CDR3 DNA: TGTGCCAGCAGTAGGACTAGCGGGAGGTACAATGAGCAGTTCTTC; CDR3 protein: CASSRTSGRYNEQFF
clone size: .; D gene: .; J gene: TRBJ2-7; V gene: TRBV6-1; CDR3 DNA: TGTGCCAGCAGTGAAGCTGGAGCAGGGCGTGACGAGCAGTACTTC; CDR3 protein: CASSEAGAGRDEQYF
clone size: .; D gene: .; J gene: TRBJ1-2; V gene: TRBV30; CDR3 DNA: TGTGCCTGGGCGGGGTATGGCTACACCTTC; CDR3 protein: CAWAGYGYTF
clone size: .; D gene: .; J gene: TRBJ2-7; V gene: TRBV6-5; CDR3 DNA: TGTGCCAGCAGTTACTCGTCCGGGGGATCCTACGAGCAGTACTTC; CDR3 protein: CASSYSSGGSYEQYF
clone size: .; D gene: .; J gene: TRBJ2-1; V gene: TRBV10-3; CDR3 DNA: TGTGCCATCTCCGAGTACAATGAGCAGTTCTTC; CDR3 protein: CAISEYNEQFF
clone size: .; D gene: TRBD1; J gene: TRBJ2-2; V gene: TRBV11-2; CDR3 DNA: TGTGCCAGCAGCTTAGATTACAGGGGGAACACCGGGGAGCTGTTTTTT; CDR3 protein: CASSLDYRGNTGELFF
clone size: .; D gene: .; J gene: TRBJ2-2; V gene: TRBV21-1; CDR3 DNA: TGTGCCAGCAGTGAAAACTCAAAACAGGGGGAAACGAACACCGGGGAGCTGTTTTTT; CDR3 protein: CASSENSKQGETNTGELFF
clone size: few; D gene: TRBD2; J gene: TRBJ2-5; V gene: TRBV6-1; CDR3 DNA: TGTGCCAGCAGTGAAATGTCCGGGGGGGCCCCGTTTGACACCCAGTACTTC; CDR3 protein: CASSEMSGGAPFDTQYF
clone size: .; D gene: .; J gene: TRBJ2-2; V gene: TRBV4-3; CDR3 DNA: TGCGCCAGCAGCCAAGGCGGAGTCGGCCGGAACACCGGGGAGCTGTTTTTT; CDR3 protein: CASSQGGVGRNTGELFF
clone size: once; D gene: TRBD1; J gene: TRBJ2-5; V gene: TRBV5-1; CDR3 DNA: TGCGCCAGCAGCTTCGGACAGGGACGAGAGACCCAGTACTTC; CDR3 protein: CASSFGQGRETQYF
clone size: .; D gene: TRBD1; J gene: TRBJ2-2; V gene: TRBV19; CDR3 DNA: TGTGCCAGTAGTAGAGGACAGGGGTGGCCCGGGGAGCTGTTTTTT; CDR3 protein: CASSRGQGWPGELFF
clone size: once; D gene: .; J gene: TRBJ1-5; V gene: TRBV6-6; CDR3 DNA: TGTGCCAGCACAGGGGCCAGGGGTAGCAATCAGCCCCAGCATTTT; CDR3 protein: CASTGARGSNQPQHF
clone size: .; D gene: .; J gene: TRBJ2-1; V gene: TRBV30; CDR3 DNA: TGTGCCTGGAGTTCCTCCCATAGCAACGCCTACAATGAGCAGTTCTTC; CDR3 protein: CAWSSSHSNAYNEQFF
clone size: .; D gene: TRBD2; J gene: TRBJ2-4; V gene: TRBV18; CDR3 DNA: TGTGCCAGCTCACCTTCGAGGGAGGGGAACATTCAGTACTTC; CDR3 protein: CASSPSREGNIQYF
clone size: .; D gene: .; J gene: TRBJ2-5; V gene: TRBV30; CDR3 DNA: TGTGCCTGGAAGGGGCTTGGAGAGACCCAGTACTTC; CDR3 protein: CAWKGLGETQYF
clone size: .; D gene: .; J gene: TRBJ1-2; V gene: TRBV4-3; CDR3 DNA: TGCGCCAGCAGCCAAGGGGAGGGCCCTGCCGGCTATGGCTACACCTTC; CDR3 protein: CASSQGEGPAGYGYTF
clone size: once; D gene: TRBD1; J gene: TRBJ1-1; V gene: TRBV4-1; CDR3 DNA: TGCGCCAGCAGCCTTTTCTATAACCGGGACAGCGAGTTTGCGGGCACTGAGGCTTTCTTT; CDR3 protein: CASSLFYNRDSEFAGTEAFF
clone size: .; D gene: .; J gene: TRBJ1-4; V gene: TRBV2; CDR3 DNA: TGTGCCAGCAGTAAGGACGGAGGGGAAAAACTGTTTTTT; CDR3 protein: CASSKDGGEKLFF
clone size: few; D gene: TRBD1; J gene: TRBJ2-7; V gene: TRBV28; CDR3 DNA: TGTGCCAGCAGTTCCGACAGGGGGCGCTTAGGGCAGTACTTC; CDR3 protein: CASSSDRGRLGQYF